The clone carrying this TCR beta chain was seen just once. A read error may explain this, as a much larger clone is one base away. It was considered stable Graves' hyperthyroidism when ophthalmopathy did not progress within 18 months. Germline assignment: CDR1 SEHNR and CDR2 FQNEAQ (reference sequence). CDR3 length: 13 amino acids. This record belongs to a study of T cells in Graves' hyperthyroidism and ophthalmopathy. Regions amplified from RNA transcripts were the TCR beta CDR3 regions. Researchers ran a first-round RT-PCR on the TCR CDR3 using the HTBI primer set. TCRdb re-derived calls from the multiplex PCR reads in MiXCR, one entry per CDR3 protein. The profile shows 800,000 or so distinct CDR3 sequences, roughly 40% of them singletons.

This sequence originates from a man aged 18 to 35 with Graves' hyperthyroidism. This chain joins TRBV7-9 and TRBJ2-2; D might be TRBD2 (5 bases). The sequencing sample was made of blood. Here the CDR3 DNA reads TGTGTCAGCAGCTACAGTAGCGCCGGGGAGCTGTTTTTT. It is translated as CVSSYSSAGELFF.